These 7 T cell receptor beta chains were sequenced from one sample in a study of blood T cell repertoires in COVID-19. Only in-frame clones appear in the TCRdb table, and some are missing; sequencing was by immunoSEQ multiplex PCR. The table lists approximately 220,000 clones, just over 85% of them singletons, with roughly 4.2% in the top ten. The sequenced sample was peripheral blood. The receptors here all came from a man in his forties or fifties with acute or convalescent COVID-19.

The CDR3 DNA reads TGTGCCAGCTCACCCTGGACAGGTCAGAACACTGAAGCTTTCTTT. This sequence encodes CASSPWTGQNTEAFF. The chain recombines TRBV18 with TRBJ1-1; 7 nucleotides line up with TRBD1. The V gene end was trimmed by 3 bases and the J gene end by 1 base; junction bases not matched to a gene: 5. The CDR3 loop spans 15 amino acids. Germline V lookup: CDR1 KGHSH, CDR2 LQKENI.

This sequence joins TRBV19 and TRBJ2-1; 8 bases map to TRBD2. With 3 bases clipped from V and 2 bases from J, the junction kept 9 bases outside the gene matches. CDR3 length: 17 amino acids. Looked up from germline, CDR1 is LNHDA and CDR2 is SQIVND (reference sequence). In nucleotides, the CDR3 is TGTGCCAGTAGTATCGGCACTAGCGGAACTACCTACAATGAGCAGTTCTTC. Translated, it gives CASSIGTSGTTYNEQFF. Drawing the rest from reference TRBV19 and TRBJ2-1, the complete variable domain is DGGITQSPKYLFRKEGQNVTLSCEQNLNHDAMYWYRQDPGQGLRLIYYSQIVNDFQKGDIAEGYSVSREKKESFPLTVTSAQKNPTAFYLCASSIGTSGTTYNEQFFGPGTRLTVL.

The chain links TRBV6-5 to TRBJ1-1; perhaps TRBD1 as D (5 bases). V shed 7 bases and J shed 5 bases, with 14 bases lying between them. CDR3 size: 13 residues. Per germline, CDR1 MNHEY and CDR2 SVGAGI. CDR3 nucleotides: TGTGCCAGCACCACCGGGGGTCGGACTGAAGCTTTCTTT. Translation: CASTTGGRTEAFF.

V usage is TRBV6-5 and J usage is TRBJ2-1, with 10 bases matching TRBD2. The germline CDR1 and CDR2 sequences are MNHEY and SVGAGI. CDR3 length equals 13 residues. V gave up 8 bases and J gave up 8 bases; unmatched junction bases: 6. The chain's CDR3 is CASSSGGAHEQFF. The CDR3 DNA reads TGTGCCAGCTCGAGCGGGGGGGCCCATGAGCAGTTCTTC.

This chain links TRBV7-8 with TRBJ1-1, with unresolved D. Germline loops: CDR1 SGHVS, CDR2 FQNEAQ. The CDR3 spans 10 residues. Trimming pared 2 bases from V and 7 bases from J, leaving 2 bases between. The CDR3 here is CASSLREAFF. Here the CDR3 DNA reads TGTGCCAGCAGCTTACGTGAAGCTTTCTTT.

CDR3 region: CASSSRQSSYNEQFF. CDR3 DNA: TGTGCCAGCAGTTCCCGACAGAGCTCCTACAATGAGCAGTTCTTC. The rearrangement joins TRBV6-6 to TRBJ2-1; TRBD1 is a possible D gene (5 bases). Germline CDR1 and CDR2: MNHNY and SVGAGI (reference sequence). The V gene lost 4 bases and the J gene lost 0 bases, with 10 bases spanning the gap. This CDR3 contains 15 residues.

The genes are TRBV29-1 and TRBJ2-1; TRBD2 matches at 7 bases. This CDR3 contains 13 residues. Losses at the gene ends were 0 bases for V and 6 bases for J; bases not matched to a gene: 2. Germline V lookup: CDR1 SQVTM, CDR2 ANQGSEA. The CDR3 DNA sequence: TGCAGCGTTGAAGAAGCTAGCGGCAATGAGCAGTTCTTC. Translating it yields CSVEEASGNEQFF.